The 27 T cell receptor beta chains presented below share a single source sample, sequenced in a study of cytomegalovirus exposure and HLA in healthy donors. The PCR ran on 60 Vbeta and 13 Jbeta primers. The data were produced by immunoSEQ multiplex PCR, yet TCRdb's version contains in-frame clones alone and is incomplete. The sample has approximately 100,000 clones; 71% are singletons. Material: PBMCs. These receptors were taken from a female donor in good health and CMV-seronegative.

The chain uses TRBV11-3 and TRBJ2-2, with D maybe TRBD1 (5 bases). The CDR3 runs to 13 residues. Trimming pared 4 bases from V and 5 bases from J, leaving 8 bases between. Germline V gene sequence: CDR1 SGHNT, CDR2 YENEEA. This CDR3 is CASSSRATGELFF. Here the CDR3 DNA reads TGTGCCAGCAGCTCCAGGGCGACCGGGGAGCTGTTTTTT. Full variable domain (remainder filled in from reference TRBV11-3 and TRBJ2-2): EAGVVQSPRYKIIEKKQPVAFWCNPISGHNTLYWYLQNLGQGPELLIRYENEEAVDDSQLPKDRFSAERLKGVDSTLKIQPAELGDSAVYLCASSSRATGELFFGEGSRLTVL.

This chain connects TRBV11-2 to TRBJ1-1; TRBD1 aligns across 7 bases. Germline V lookup: CDR1 SGHAT, CDR2 FQNNGV. With V trimmed by 6 bases and J by 1 base, 5 bases remained unmatched. The CDR3 loop spans 14 amino acids. CDR3 nucleotide sequence: TGTGCCAGCAGTCCCGACAGGGCGAACACTGAAGCTTTCTTT. It yields the protein CASSPDRANTEAFF.

The genes are TRBV11-2 and TRBJ2-5; possible D gene TRBD2, 6 bases. The germline CDR1 and CDR2 sequences are SGHAT and FQNNGV. The CDR3 loop spans 14 amino acids. With 5 bases removed from V and 3 bases from J, the gap between germline ends came to 13 bases. The CDR3 DNA reads as TGTGCCAGCAGCCTACTAGCACCTAAAGAGACCCAGTACTTC. Protein sequence: CASSLLAPKETQYF.

The chain couples TRBV7-2 to TRBJ2-7, with no clear D. The V gene's germline CDR1 is SGHTA and CDR2 FQGNSA. This CDR3 has 16 amino acids. Trimming stripped 3 bases from V and 7 bases from J, with 22 bases between. The CDR3 protein is CASSFRSPPTTLEQYF. CDR3 DNA: TGTGCCAGCAGCTTTAGAAGCCCCCCAACTACGCTTGAGCAGTACTTC. Combining the CDR3 with reference TRBV7-2 and TRBJ2-7 gives the whole variable domain GAGVSQSPSNKVTEKGKDVELRCDPISGHTALYWYRQSLGQGLEFLIYFQGNSAPDKSGLPSDRFSAERTGGSVSTLTIQRTQQEDSAVYLCASSFRSPPTTLEQYFGPGTRLTVT.

This clone has a handful of counts. The chain uses TRBV6-5 and TRBJ2-7, with 11 bases matching TRBD1. CDR1 is MNHEY, CDR2 SVGAGI, per germline. The CDR3 totals 14 residues. The J segment lost 6 bases and the V segment lost 6 bases, leaving 7 bases of the junction unmatched. The CDR3 coding sequence is TGTGCCAGCAGCCCGGACAGGGGGCCATTCGAGCAGTACTTC. Amino acid sequence: CASSPDRGPFEQYF.

V usage is TRBV10-3 and J usage is TRBJ1-5, with D hard to call. From germline, CDR1 is ENHRY and CDR2 SYGVKD. The CDR3 covers 14 residues. The V end lost 0 bases, the J end lost 6 bases, and 9 bases lay between the germline ends. As DNA, the CDR3 is TGTGCCATCAGTGAGTCGGGCGGGATTCAGCCCCAGCATTTT. It translates to CAISESGGIQPQHF.

The chain combines TRBV5-1 with TRBJ2-3; 10 positions match TRBD2. The CDR3 loop spans 18 amino acids. Losses at the gene ends were 5 bases for V and 5 bases for J; bases not matched to a gene: 17. From germline, CDR1 is SGHRS and CDR2 YFSETQ. For the CDR3, the DNA is TGCGCCAGCAGAATCCTAGCGGGAGTTCCACTCAGTGGAGATACGCAGTATTTT. It codes for CASRILAGVPLSGDTQYF.

This chain links TRBV30 with TRBJ1-2, with a weak D call TRBD1 (6 bases). Trimming pared 7 bases from V and 0 bases from J, leaving 12 bases between. Germline CDR1 reads GTSNPN; CDR2 reads SVGIG (reference sequence). The CDR3 covers 13 residues. The CDR3 bases are TGTGCCTATTCAGGACAGACTAACTATGGCTACACCTTC. Encoded protein: CAYSGQTNYGYTF.

V and J are TRBV10-3 and TRBJ2-7; 14 bases are shared with TRBD2. The germline V gene encodes CDR1 ENHRY and CDR2 SYGVKD. The CDR3 has 16 residues. J gave up 5 bases and V 10 bases, and 13 bases lay outside the gene matches. CDR3 coding DNA: TGTGCCACCCTTGGGACTAGCGGGAGCCCCCCCGACGAGCAGTACTTC. Amino acid sequence: CATLGTSGSPPDEQYF.

The table lists this clone with a few counts. The chain couples TRBV28 to TRBJ1-2; no definite D call. The CDR3 loop spans 14 amino acids. Deletions cut 6 bases from V and 4 bases from J, with 15 bases between. Germline CDR1 is MDHEN and CDR2 is SYDVKM. Here the CDR3 reads CASRHGVSFYGYTF. The CDR3 coding sequence is TGTGCCAGCAGACACGGGGTCAGCTTCTATGGCTACACCTTC.

V usage is TRBV5-6 and J usage is TRBJ1-2; the D gene is possibly TRBD1 (5 bases). This CDR3 region has 17 residues. Germline CDR1 reads SGHDT; CDR2 reads YYEEEE. The germline V and J ends were trimmed by 1 base and 3 bases, with 19 bases remaining between them. As DNA, the CDR3 is TGTGCCAGCAGCTTGAAGGGCAGGGTAATAGAGGACTATGGCTACACCTTC. Its protein product is CASSLKGRVIEDYGYTF.

The chain carries TRBV18 and TRBJ1-2; D unclear. This CDR3 is built from 13 residues. Trimming cost V 2 bases and J 2 bases, with 6 bases left between them. CDR1 and CDR2 (germline): KGHSH, LQKENI. CDR3 coding DNA: TGTGCCAGCTCACCATCCGGGAACTATGGCTACACCTTC. It yields the protein CASSPSGNYGYTF.

As regards this clone: Its ends do not fully match the called genes, so a read error is possible. J is TRBJ2-2 and V is TRBV7-7; the match to TRBD2 covers 8 bases. Germline CDR1 is SSHAT and CDR2 is FNYEAQ (reference sequence). The CDR3 sequence is 20 residues long. This CDR3 is CASSPVLGTWREAGTGELFF. The CDR3 DNA sequence: TGTGCTAGCAGCCCTGTCTTGGGCACTTGGCGGGAGGCCGGTACCGGGGAGCTGTTTTTT.

This clone was detected only once. The chain is built from TRBV7-6 and TRBJ2-2; TRBD2 aligns across 10 bases. The length of the CDR3 is 16 residues. Germline V gene data show CDR1 as SGHVS and CDR2 as FNYEAQ. V lost 1 base and J lost 6; bases outside the gene matches: 5. CDR3 nucleotides: TGTGCCAGCAGCTTAGGGAGCGGGAGGGCCCCCGGGGAGCTGTTTTTT. This codes for CASSLGSGRAPGELFF.

The chain links TRBV30 to TRBJ2-1, with D possibly matching TRBD2 (6 bases). The CDR3 contains 13 residues. Germline V lookup: CDR1 GTSNPN, CDR2 SVGIG (reference sequence). The germline V and J ends were trimmed by 4 bases and 7 bases, with 14 bases remaining between them. CDR3 loop: CAWTGSSRNEQFF. The CDR3, as DNA: TGTGCCTGGACCGGGAGCTCGAGGAATGAGCAGTTCTTC.

This clone occurred a few times. V and J are TRBV27 and TRBJ2-3; possible D gene TRBD2, 6 bases. From germline, CDR1 is MNHEY and CDR2 SMNVEV (reference sequence). The CDR3 consists of 14 residues. V was pared by 5 bases and J by 0 bases, with 9 bases between. The CDR3 spells CASSRDFSTDTQYF. The CDR3 region has the DNA TGTGCCAGCAGTCGGGACTTTAGCACAGATACGCAGTATTTT.

This clone was counted a single time. The rearrangement links TRBV5-1 to TRBJ2-3; possible D gene TRBD2, 5 bases. The germline gives CDR1 SGHRS, CDR2 YFSETQ. The CDR3 is 17 amino acids. Deletions cut 3 bases from V and 0 bases from J, with 17 bases between. CDR3 coding DNA: TGCGCCAGCAGCTCCTCTCCCTCGGGAACTAGCACAGATACGCAGTATTTT. Translated: CASSSSPSGTSTDTQYF.

The chain links TRBV29-1 to TRBJ2-5, with 8 nucleotides matching TRBD1. With the DNA end fitting TRBJ2-7 better, the J assignment may be wrong. Germline V gene lookup returns CDR1 SQVTM and CDR2 ANQGSEA. The CDR3 length is 14 residues. CDR3 coding DNA: TGCAGCGTTGGGACAACAGGGGGATCGGACGAGCAGTACTTC. This codes for CSVGTTGGSDEQYF.

The V call is TRBV2, the J call TRBJ2-1, with 8 positions matching TRBD2. The junction had 10 bases not matched to a gene; V was cut back by 10 bases and J by 8 bases. The germline gives CDR1 SNHLY, CDR2 FYNNEI. The CDR3 is 13 residues long. The CDR3: CATGTRASDEQFF. DNA of the CDR3: TGTGCCACCGGGACTAGGGCTTCGGATGAGCAGTTCTTC.

The rearrangement links TRBV7-2 to TRBJ2-2; TRBD2 matches at 9 bases. CDR1 SGHTA and CDR2 FQGNSA come from the germline V gene. The CDR3 is 14 residues long. V lost 5 bases to trimming and J lost 8 bases; unmatched junction nucleotides: 6. CDR3 nucleotide sequence: TGTGCCAGCAGCCGGACTAGCGCGGGGGGGGAGCTGTTTTTT. It specifies CASSRTSAGGELFF.

The chain combines TRBV18 with TRBJ1-1; 12 bases are a match to TRBD1. The J segment lost 3 bases and the V segment lost 3 bases, leaving 8 bases of the junction unmatched. The CDR3 consists of 17 residues. Germline V gives CDR1 KGHSH, CDR2 LQKENI. The CDR3 spells CASSPGTGGATDTEAFF. The CDR3 DNA reads as TGTGCCAGCTCACCCGGGACAGGGGGCGCGACGGACACTGAAGCTTTCTTT.

J is TRBJ2-5 and V is TRBV7-2; 11 bases agree with TRBD2. V lost 6 bases, J lost 5 bases, and 8 bases stayed unmatched. The V gene's germline CDR1 is SGHTA and CDR2 FQGNSA. The CDR3 extends over 15 amino acids. CDR3 DNA sequence: TGTGCCAGCAGTATAGTAGCGGGAGGGGGTGAGACCCAGTACTTC. It codes for CASSIVAGGGETQYF.

The CDR3 bases are TGTGCCAGCAGCGTAGTGGCGGGGGCGGCAGATACGCAGTATTTT. It codes for CASSVVAGAADTQYF. V usage is TRBV9 and J usage is TRBJ2-3; D is possibly TRBD2 (7 bases). The germline CDR1 and CDR2 sequences are SGDLS and YYNGEE. V lost 0 bases to trimming and J lost 4 bases, with 12 bases between them. This CDR3 region has 15 residues.

This sequence joins TRBV11-2 and TRBJ2-5; 8 bases line up with TRBD2. Germline CDR1 is SGHAT and CDR2 is FQNNGV. The CDR3 length is 16 residues. The V gene end was trimmed by 1 base and the J gene end by 0 bases; junction bases not matched to a gene: 4. The CDR3 region has the DNA TGTGCCAGCAGCTTAGGGGCTAGCGGGTACCAAGAGACCCAGTACTTC. Translating it yields CASSLGASGYQETQYF.

The V gene is TRBV6-5, the J gene TRBJ1-4; 7 nucleotides align to TRBD1. The CDR3 sequence is 15 residues long. Germline V gene lookup returns CDR1 MNHEY and CDR2 SVGAGI. J lost 8 bases, V lost 2 bases, and 8 bases had no gene match. CDR3 bases: TGTGCCAGCAGTTACCGGGGGACAGAGGGCGAAAAACTGTTTTTT. Translation gives CASSYRGTEGEKLFF.

The chain employs TRBV5-5 and TRBJ1-4; D remains ambiguous. The germline V gene has CDR1 SGHKS and CDR2 YYEKEE (reference sequence). The CDR3 totals 14 residues. V lost 2 bases, J lost 3 bases, and 8 bases lay in between. CDR3 in DNA: TGTGCCAGCAGCTTAGTCGGTTCTAATGAAAAACTGTTTTTT. Protein sequence: CASSLVGSNEKLFF.

V and J are TRBV27 and TRBJ2-5, with 8 bases that match TRBD1. This CDR3 is built from 15 residues. Germline-derived CDR1 and CDR2 are MNHEY and SMNVEV (reference sequence). The V gene end was trimmed by 3 bases and the J gene end by 4 bases; junction bases not matched to a gene: 7. CDR3 nucleotides: TGTGCCAGCAGTTTGAGGACAGGGAGCGGAGAGACCCAGTACTTC. As protein: CASSLRTGSGETQYF.